This TCR beta chain was sequenced for a study of response to subunit inactivated influenza vaccine. TCRdb passed the RT-PCR reads through MiXCR, listing each CDR3 protein once. This sample has about 180,000 distinct CDR3 sequences, with about 10% found just once. This clonotype occurred many times. The antigen remains unidentified. Study-wide results and caveats: T cells newly recruited by each seasonal influenza vaccination are few, the authors suggested.

The sequence came from a man between 50 and 69 years old who received an inactivated influenza vaccine. Specimen: CD8+ T cells sorted from PBMCs, collected about 24 months after vaccination.

The CDR3 DNA follows: TGTGCCAGCAGTGGGTGGGTAGGGGGCACAGATACGCAGTATTTT. Translation gives CASSGWVGGTDTQYF. The V gene is TRBV2, the J gene TRBJ2-3; perhaps TRBD1 as D (5 bases). This CDR3 comprises 15 residues. Germline assignment: CDR1 SNHLY and CDR2 FYNNEI. V was clipped by 4 bases and J by 1 base, with 12 bases between them.